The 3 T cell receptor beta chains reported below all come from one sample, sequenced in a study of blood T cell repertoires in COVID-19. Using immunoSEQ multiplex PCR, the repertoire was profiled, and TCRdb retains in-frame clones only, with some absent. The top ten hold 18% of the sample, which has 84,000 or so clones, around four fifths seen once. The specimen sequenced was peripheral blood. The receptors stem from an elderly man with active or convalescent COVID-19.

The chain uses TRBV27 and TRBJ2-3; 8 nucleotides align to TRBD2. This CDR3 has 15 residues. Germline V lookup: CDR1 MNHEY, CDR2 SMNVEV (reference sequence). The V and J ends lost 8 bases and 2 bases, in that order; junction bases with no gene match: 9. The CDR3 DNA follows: TGTGCCAGCTCTCCCGCAGCGGGGGCCACAGATACGCAGTATTTT. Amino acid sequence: CASSPAAGATDTQYF.

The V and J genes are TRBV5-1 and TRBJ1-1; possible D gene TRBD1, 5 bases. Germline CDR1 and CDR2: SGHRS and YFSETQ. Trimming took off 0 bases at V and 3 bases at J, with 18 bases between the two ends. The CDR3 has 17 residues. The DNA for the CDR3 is TGCGCCAGCAGCTTGGTCTTGGGCGGGGCATTTTACACTGAAGCTTTCTTT. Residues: CASSLVLGGAFYTEAFF.

CDR3 DNA: TGTGCCAGCAGCCCAGGCGGGGGCACGGGCTCTAATGAAAAACTGTTTTTT. Protein product: CASSPGGGTGSNEKLFF. The rearrangement joins TRBV7-2 to TRBJ1-4, with D perhaps TRBD1 (6 bases). V lost 5 bases and J 3 bases, leaving 19 bases between the germline ends. Germline V gives CDR1 SGHTA, CDR2 FQGNSA. This CDR3 contains 17 residues. The full variable domain, its missing parts supplied by reference TRBV7-2 and TRBJ1-4, is GAGVSQSPSNKVTEKGKDVELRCDPISGHTALYWYRQSLGQGLEFLIYFQGNSAPDKSGLPSDRFSAERTGGSVSTLTIQRTQQEDSAVYLCASSPGGGTGSNEKLFFGSGTQLSVL.